The rows below give T cell receptor beta chains drawn from one sample of a study of T cell responses to AZD1222 COVID-19 vaccine. TCRdb's table, derived via immunoSEQ multiplex PCR, lists solely in-frame clones and lacks some. The sample lists 180,000 or so clones, around 94% occurring once. Sequenced material: peripheral blood, taken on day 0 of AZD1222 vaccination. All receptors come from an adult in good health. Both conserved end residues are part of each CDR3. Fields, in order: CDR3 protein, V gene.

cdr3_aa: CAIRRGGTLPDTGELFF
v_call: TRBV10-3

cdr3_aa: CASSLNRRTEAFF
v_call: TRBV27

cdr3_aa: CSVDTRTGIGTQYF
v_call: TRBV29-1

cdr3_aa: CASSEGQAQPQHF
v_call: TRBV2

cdr3_aa: CASGRSYNEQFF
v_call: TRBV3-1/TRBV3-2

cdr3_aa: CASSLGVGGGYTF
v_call: TRBV7-9

cdr3_aa: CASRADTTYEQYF
v_call: TRBV6-5

cdr3_aa: CAIINTSSWGANTEAFF
v_call: TRBV10-3

cdr3_aa: CASSMDRGDEKLFF
v_call: TRBV19

cdr3_aa: CASSLESTEAFF
v_call: TRBV5-4

cdr3_aa: CASSIGPRSYNEQFF
v_call: TRBV19

cdr3_aa: CASSLERGAEEKLFF
v_call: TRBV7-9

cdr3_aa: CASSLERPYEQYF
v_call: TRBV28

cdr3_aa: CASSGRTGNTEAFF
v_call: TRBV7-2

cdr3_aa: CASSPRPDTQYF
v_call: TRBV19

cdr3_aa: CASSDFPLDRGDEQYF
v_call: TRBV10-1

cdr3_aa: CASSIGPAINQPQHF
v_call: TRBV19

cdr3_aa: CASSSGDYEQYF
v_call: TRBV28

cdr3_aa: CASSLESRGTQEGKLFF
v_call: TRBV7-9

cdr3_aa: CASSLTLTAYNEQFF
v_call: TRBV7-3

cdr3_aa: CASSSRPDTQYF
v_call: TRBV28

cdr3_aa: CASSYPEGTNTGELFF
v_call: TRBV6-5

cdr3_aa: CASSESTGNPGNTIYF
v_call: TRBV6-1

cdr3_aa: CASSYTLAGDYEQYF
v_call: TRBV7-9

cdr3_aa: CASSLALGTGFYEQYF
v_call: TRBV5-4

cdr3_aa: CASSQDHGTEAFF
v_call: TRBV4-2

cdr3_aa: CASSLAGVGYEQYF
v_call: TRBV3-1/TRBV3-2

cdr3_aa: CASSGGGLDQPQHF
v_call: TRBV2

cdr3_aa: CASSLGPEGYTF
v_call: TRBV4-1

cdr3_aa: CASSLAPAGPQYF
v_call: TRBV5-5

cdr3_aa: CAWSPGALNTEAFF
v_call: TRBV30

cdr3_aa: CASSQVQENTIYF
v_call: TRBV4-1

cdr3_aa: CSASLDRGHQNSPLHF
v_call: TRBV20-1

cdr3_aa: CATRDATF
v_call: TRBV28

cdr3_aa: CASSPGLAGFGAYNEQFF
v_call: TRBV27

cdr3_aa: CASSLQGVWEKLFF
v_call: TRBV14

cdr3_aa: CASVPDASRPTDTQYF
v_call: TRBV28

cdr3_aa: CASSYGDYGYTF
v_call: TRBV6-2/TRBV6-3

cdr3_aa: CASLFTGAGEAFF
v_call: TRBV12-3/TRBV12-4

cdr3_aa: CASSSSQGTISYEQYF
v_call: TRBV7-2

cdr3_aa: CSVEENSNQPQHF
v_call: TRBV29-1

cdr3_aa: CASSYSPYNSPLHF
v_call: TRBV18

cdr3_aa: CASSPDRGLQQYF
v_call: TRBV14

cdr3_aa: CASSLAAAGSGKLFF
v_call: TRBV5-1

cdr3_aa: CASRGPGHSPLHF
v_call: TRBV6-5

cdr3_aa: CAIGVGTIYF
v_call: TRBV5-1

cdr3_aa: CATSRGGTGTPHEQYF
v_call: TRBV15

cdr3_aa: CASMRARNNSPLHF
v_call: TRBV6-5

cdr3_aa: CASRRLAGVNNEQFF
v_call: TRBV2

cdr3_aa: CASTDTGQHQETQYF
v_call: TRBV5-4

cdr3_aa: CASKLWDRGYGNTIYF
v_call: TRBV28

cdr3_aa: CASQVGEMNTEAFF
v_call: TRBV7-8

cdr3_aa: CASSLIQGYNEQFF
v_call: TRBV27

cdr3_aa: CASSVGGAAEAFF
v_call: TRBV9

cdr3_aa: CASSPLTRTTAPHYGYTF
v_call: TRBV19

cdr3_aa: CASRLNRANTEAFF
v_call: TRBV28

cdr3_aa: CASTPLRGRAGEQFF
v_call: TRBV5-1

cdr3_aa: CASSILATNEKLFF
v_call: TRBV19

cdr3_aa: CASSLQGTGEAFF
v_call: TRBV12-3/TRBV12-4